The 27 T cell receptor beta chains given below trace back to one sample, sequenced in a study of T cells after yellow fever vaccination. TCRdb redid the calling of the 5' RACE reads with MiXCR, one entry per CDR3 protein. Seen here are approximately 170,000 distinct CDR3 sequences, approximately 11% observed once, and the top ten hold just over 35%. The sequencing here drew on CD8+ T cells sorted from PBMCs, taken 15 days after the yellow fever booster vaccination. The receptors originated from a man younger than 30 who received the YFV17D yellow fever vaccine.

V and J are TRBV15 and TRBJ2-3; D is possibly TRBD2 (6 bases). The CDR3 contains 15 residues. The germline V and J ends were trimmed by 1 base and 0 bases, with 8 bases remaining between them. Germline V gene data show CDR1 as LNHNV and CDR2 as YYDKDF (reference sequence). The DNA of the CDR3 is TGTGCCACCAGCAGAGGAGGAGGGAGCACAGATACGCAGTATTTT. It specifies CATSRGGGSTDTQYF.

This clonotype has a handful of counts. The gene calls are TRBV3-1 and TRBJ2-5; the D gene is possibly TRBD2 (6 bases). Trimming left V 2 bases short and J 3 bases short, with 16 bases between. This CDR3 contains 16 residues. Germline values: CDR1 LGHDT, CDR2 YNNKEL (reference sequence). CDR3 sequence (DNA): TGTGCCAGCAGCCAACCTAGAGGAGGGATAGAAGAGACCCAGTACTTC. The encoded protein is CASSQPRGGIEETQYF.

V gene TRBV23-1 combines with J gene TRBJ2-2; the D gene is possibly TRBD1 (5 bases). TRBV23-1 is an ORF, and what it does is uncertain. Trimming cost V 1 base and J 2 bases, with 8 bases left between them. There are 15 residues in the CDR3. CDR3 protein: CASSQFRANTGELFF. CDR3 nucleotide sequence: TGCGCCAGCAGTCAATTCAGGGCAAACACCGGGGAGCTGTTTTTT.

This chain links TRBV27 with TRBJ1-1; maybe TRBD1 (6 bases). Germline V gene data show CDR1 as MNHEY and CDR2 as SMNVEV (reference sequence). V was shortened by 7 bases and J by 4 bases, with 16 bases between the two germline ends. This CDR3 has 14 residues. The CDR3 loop is CASTQGHDGTEAFF. Here the CDR3 DNA reads TGTGCCAGCACCCAGGGGCACGACGGCACTGAAGCTTTCTTT.

There are a few counts of this clonotype. DNA of the CDR3: TGTGCCAGCAGCCAAATCGAGACAGGCTCTGGGGCCAACGTCCTGACTTTC. Encoded protein: CASSQIETGSGANVLTF. The chain uses TRBV4-2 and TRBJ2-6; tentative D call: TRBD1 (6 bases). V was shortened by 2 bases and J by 0 bases, with 11 bases between the two germline ends. Per germline, CDR1 LGHNA and CDR2 YNFKEQ. The CDR3 runs to 17 residues.

This clonotype was recorded many times. This chain uses TRBV6-4 with TRBJ2-3; no definite D call. The CDR3 extends over 15 amino acids. CDR1 is MRHNA and CDR2 is SNTAGT in the germline V gene. V was clipped by 2 bases and J by 0 bases, with 9 bases between them. As DNA, the CDR3 is TGTGCCAGCAGTGACCGTGCAGCTAGCACAGATACGCAGTATTTT. Protein product: CASSDRAASTDTQYF.

This chain links TRBV7-2 with TRBJ1-2, with D possibly being TRBD1 (5 bases). V was cut by 4 bases and J by 1 base, with 10 bases left in between. The germline gives CDR1 SGHTA, CDR2 FQGNSA. The CDR3 has 14 amino acids. CDR3 nucleotide sequence: TGTGCCAGCAGCTCGGACACGTTTAACTATGGCTACACCTTC. Translation: CASSSDTFNYGYTF.

This clonotype was seen more than once but under ten times. The chain employs TRBV6-2 or TRBV6-3 and TRBJ2-1; TRBD1 agrees at 9 bases. Trimming at V came to 10 bases and at J to 6 bases, leaving 10 bases not matched to a gene. The germline V gene encodes CDR1 MNHEY and CDR2 SVGEGT. This CDR3 has 14 residues. The CDR3 coding sequence is TGTGCCACCAAAGACAGGGACAGGGTCAATGAGCAGTTCTTC. Translation: CATKDRDRVNEQFF.

The V and J genes are TRBV6-5 and TRBJ2-3, with 9 bases lining up with TRBD1. Unmatched junction bases numbered 11, after V lost 7 bases and J lost 6 bases. Per germline, CDR1 MNHEY and CDR2 SVGAGI. The length of the CDR3 is 15 residues. In DNA form, the CDR3 reads TGTGCCAGCACTGGAACAGGGGGCAGAGGGGATACGCAGTATTTT. Translation: CASTGTGGRGDTQYF.

This clonotype was counted at least ten times. The V gene is TRBV4-1, the J gene TRBJ2-7, with D possibly TRBD2 on 6 matching bases. The length of the CDR3 is 16 residues. V shed 1 base and J shed 2 bases, with 15 bases lying between them. Germline V CDR1 and CDR2: MGHRA, YSYEKL. The CDR3 bases are TGCGCCAGCAGCCAAGCGGCGAGCGGGTTAGCCTACGAGCAGTACTTC. It translates to CASSQAASGLAYEQYF.

This clonotype was picked up a small number of times. V is TRBV4-2 and J is TRBJ1-1; D not certain. Trimming removed 8 bases from V and 2 bases from J, with 9 bases in between. The CDR3 is 12 amino acids. Germline V gives CDR1 LGHNA, CDR2 YNFKEQ. The CDR3 loop reads CASGILNTEAFF. CDR3 nucleotide sequence: TGTGCCAGCGGGATTTTAAACACTGAAGCTTTCTTT.

CDR3 protein: CASSQKTGWDEQFF. CDR3 coding DNA: TGCGCCAGCAGCCAGAAGACAGGGTGGGATGAGCAGTTCTTC. The gene calls are TRBV4-1 and TRBJ2-1; TRBD1 aligns across 7 bases. Germline CDR1 reads MGHRA; CDR2 reads YSYEKL. Germline trimming cut 3 bases from V and 8 bases from J; bases unmatched to any gene: 7. This CDR3 is 14 amino acids long.

The sample holds many counts of this clonotype. The gene calls are TRBV9 and TRBJ2-3; D possibly matches TRBD1 or TRBD2 (5 bases each). The CDR3 has 13 residues. Germline assignment: CDR1 SGDLS and CDR2 YYNGEE. V lost 5 bases and J lost 1, with 8 bases in between. The CDR3 protein is CASRGDGTDTQYF. CDR3 coding DNA: TGTGCCAGCAGAGGGGACGGCACAGATACGCAGTATTTT.

This clonotype is termed medium-sized. This rearrangement joins TRBV6-5 to TRBJ2-7, with unresolved D. With 4 bases removed from V and 6 bases from J, the gap between germline ends came to 13 bases. The CDR3 contains 13 residues. Germline loops: CDR1 MNHEY, CDR2 SVGAGI. The CDR3 DNA follows: TGTGCCAGCAGTTCCTTTCCCCGCAGCGAGCAGTACGTC. Protein product: CASSSFPRSEQYV.

DNA of the CDR3: TGTGCCAGCAGTTTAAGCACAACTGGAAATTCACCCCTCCACTTT. Encoded protein: CASSLSTTGNSPLHF. V usage is TRBV28 and J usage is TRBJ1-6; D is unclear. Looked up from germline, CDR1 is MDHEN and CDR2 is SYDVKM. V was trimmed by 2 bases and J by 7 bases, leaving 12 bases between them. This CDR3 has 15 amino acids.

The rearrangement links TRBV4-1 to TRBJ1-2; TRBD1 agrees at 7 bases. This CDR3 has 16 residues. The V gene's germline CDR1 is MGHRA and CDR2 YSYEKL. J was trimmed by 4 bases and V by 0 bases; bases with no gene match: 8. CDR3 residues: CASSQDRVGTVYGYTF. The CDR3 DNA reads as TGCGCCAGCAGCCAAGATCGAGTGGGGACAGTCTATGGCTACACCTTC.

This clonotype appeared a few times. The chain combines TRBV7-9 with TRBJ2-3; D is uncertain. CDR3 size: 12 residues. CDR1 is SEHNR, CDR2 FQNEAQ, per germline (reference sequence). V was cut by 4 bases and J by 4 bases, with 6 bases left in between. CDR3 region: CASSSGPDTQYF. The CDR3 DNA reads TGTGCCAGCAGCTCCGGTCCAGATACGCAGTATTTT.

The chain links TRBV4-1 to TRBJ1-5, with D perhaps matching TRBD1 (5 bases). The CDR3 extends over 15 amino acids. Germline V gene data show CDR1 as MGHRA and CDR2 as YSYEKL. Trimming took 0 bases from V and 6 from J, leaving 12 bases between them. The CDR3: CASSQEWGVGQPQHF. The CDR3, as DNA: TGCGCCAGCAGCCAAGAGTGGGGGGTCGGTCAGCCCCAGCATTTT.

The V call is TRBV4-1, the J call TRBJ1-1; TRBD1 matches at 8 bases. In germline, CDR1 is MGHRA, CDR2 YSYEKL. The ends lost 2 bases at V and 2 bases at J; junction bases unmatched: 4. This CDR3 has 15 residues. CDR3 loop: CASSQLTGANTEAFF. CDR3 DNA: TGCGCCAGCAGCCAACTGACAGGGGCAAACACTGAAGCTTTCTTT.

J is TRBJ2-7 and V is TRBV5-1, with 9 nucleotides matching TRBD1. This CDR3 is 15 amino acids long. J gave up 3 bases and V 3 bases, and 7 bases lay outside the gene matches. CDR1 and CDR2 from the germline V gene are SGHRS and YFSETQ. As DNA, the CDR3 is TGCGCCAGCAGCTGGGACCGGGACAGGGACTACGAGCAGTACTTC. Protein sequence: CASSWDRDRDYEQYF.

J is TRBJ1-2 and V is TRBV7-9; D gene uncertain. The V end lost 5 bases, the J end lost 7 bases, and 17 bases lay between the germline ends. Germline V gene data show CDR1 as SEHNR and CDR2 as FQNEAQ (reference sequence). This CDR3 spans 14 amino acids. The DNA for the CDR3 is TGTGCCAGCAGCCCACCGACCGGCTCGGGTGGCTACACCTTC. It translates to CASSPPTGSGGYTF.

The chain recombines TRBV11-3 with TRBJ2-3, with TRBD2 matching over 13 bases. There are 16 residues in the CDR3. V gave up 5 bases and J gave up 3 bases; unmatched junction bases: 5. CDR1 and CDR2 from the germline V gene are SGHNT and YENEEA. The CDR3 region is CASSSGTSGETDTQYF. The CDR3 DNA sequence: TGTGCCAGCAGCAGCGGGACTAGCGGGGAGACAGATACGCAGTATTTT.

This clonotype came up many times. This chain links TRBV4-1 with TRBJ2-1, with TRBD2 identical over 9 bases. The CDR3 extends over 13 amino acids. The germline V gene has CDR1 MGHRA and CDR2 YSYEKL. The V segment lost 6 bases and the J segment 7 bases; nucleotides outside the gene matches: 4. In DNA form, the CDR3 reads TGCGCCAGCAGGCCAGCGGGGGGTAATGAGCAGTTCTTC. It encodes CASRPAGGNEQFF.

For the CDR3, the DNA is TGTGCCAGCAGTTTATGGGACAGGGGGTTTGAGCAGTTCTTC. This gives the protein CASSLWDRGFEQFF. The chain couples TRBV12-3 or TRBV12-4 to TRBJ2-1; 11 nucleotides match TRBD1. The CDR3 consists of 14 residues. The V and J ends lost 2 bases and 9 bases, in that order; junction bases with no gene match: 3.

This clonotype was seen a handful of times. The chain recombines TRBV12-3 or TRBV12-4 with TRBJ1-5; maybe TRBD1 (5 bases). Trimming took 6 bases from V and 0 from J, leaving 9 bases between them. CDR3 length equals 14 residues. CDR3 in DNA: TGTGCCAGCAGATGGGGGGATAGCAATCAGCCCCAGCATTTT. It yields the protein CASRWGDSNQPQHF.

This clonotype was counted ten times or more. CDR3 loop: CAWSTPTGELFF. The DNA of the CDR3 is TGTGCCTGGAGCACTCCAACCGGGGAGCTGTTTTTT. This chain connects TRBV30 to TRBJ2-2; D remains unclear. This CDR3 comprises 12 residues. The germline CDR1 and CDR2 sequences are GTSNPN and SVGIG (reference sequence). The V and J ends lost 3 bases and 5 bases respectively, with 7 bases between them.

The chain links TRBV12-3 or TRBV12-4 to TRBJ2-7; 7 bases agree with TRBD1. V lost 4 bases, J lost 1 base, and 7 bases stayed unmatched. The CDR3 extends over 15 amino acids. The CDR3 DNA is TGTGCCAGCAGTTCCCGAGACAGGGAGTCCTACGAGCAGTACTTC. Amino acids: CASSSRDRESYEQYF.